One and the same sample provided the 26 T cell receptor beta chains below, sequenced in a study of T cell repertoires in cytomegalovirus infection. One entry per CDR3 protein results from TCRdb running MiXCR on the reads. The sample yields under 850,000 distinct CDR3 sequences, less than 40% seen once. Source material: PBMCs. These receptors all stem from a human donor in good health (CMV status not recorded). Some clones in this sample may be carry-over from other donors' samples.

This clonotype has ten or more counts. The chain has TRBV6-1 and TRBJ1-5, with D possibly matching TRBD1 (5 bases). CDR1 is MNHNS, CDR2 SASEGT, per germline. CDR3 length equals 15 residues. Trimming took off 1 base at V and 3 bases at J, with 10 bases between the two ends. The CDR3 loop is CASSEEAGFNQPQHF. The CDR3 DNA reads as TGTGCCAGCAGTGAAGAGGCAGGGTTCAATCAGCCCCAGCATTTT.

A word on this clonotype: This may come from a read error, since a much larger clone is one base off. The gene calls are TRBV7-4 and TRBJ1-5; D gene uncertain. The V gene lost 0 bases and the J gene lost 2 bases, with 17 bases spanning the gap. This CDR3 is 18 amino acids long. Germline V gene data show CDR1 as SGHVT and CDR2 as SQSDAQ. The CDR3: CASSLAVAGSLGNQPQHF. CDR3 sequence (DNA): TGTGCCAGCAGCTTAGCCGTGGCGGGCAGCCTTGGCAATCAGCCCCAGCATTTT.

This clonotype occurred a few times. The V and J genes are TRBV7-9 and TRBJ2-7; 9 bases align to TRBD1. Trimming at V came to 8 bases and at J to 5 bases, leaving 10 bases not matched to a gene. Germline CDR1 SEHNR, CDR2 FQNEAQ (reference sequence). CDR3 length: 14 residues. CDR3 DNA: TGTGCCAGCCGTTCGGGACAGGGCTTCGACGAGCAGTACTTC. Translated: CASRSGQGFDEQYF. Combining the CDR3 with reference TRBV7-9 and TRBJ2-7 gives the whole variable domain DTGVSQNPRHKITKRGQNVTFRCDPISEHNRLYWYRQTLGQGPEFLTYFQNEAQLEKSRLLSDRFSAERPKGSFSTLEIQRTEQGDSAMYLCASRSGQGFDEQYFGPGTRLTVT.

The chain recombines TRBV2 with TRBJ1-5, with 10 bases fitting TRBD1. Germline values: CDR1 SNHLY, CDR2 FYNNEI. J gave up 7 bases and V 4 bases, and 1 base lay outside the gene matches. CDR3 length equals 13 residues. This CDR3 reads CASSADRGQPQHF. The CDR3 DNA follows: TGTGCCAGCAGTGCGGACAGGGGGCAGCCCCAGCATTTT.

The chain recombines TRBV7-9 with TRBJ1-1; D call uncertain. The CDR3 sequence is 14 residues long. Germline CDR1 is SEHNR and CDR2 is FQNEAQ (reference sequence). The V end was cut by 5 bases, the J end by 4 bases, with 14 bases between. The CDR3 region is CASSGSGDGTEAFF. The CDR3 nucleotides are TGTGCCAGCAGCGGCAGTGGGGATGGCACTGAAGCTTTCTTT.

The chain is built from TRBV20-1 and TRBJ1-4; D gene ambiguous. The CDR3 has 15 residues. Germline V gives CDR1 DFQATT, CDR2 SNEGSKA (reference sequence). Trimming shortened V by 0 bases and J by 8 bases, and 16 bases separated the two germline ends. CDR3 coding DNA: TGCAGTGCTAGAGACCCCCGAGGGCTTGGAGAAAAACTGTTTTTT. Translation: CSARDPRGLGEKLFF.

The genes are TRBV7-6 and TRBJ1-6; D is unresolved. V lost 2 bases and J 5 bases, leaving 13 bases between the germline ends. CDR3 length equals 16 residues. Germline loops: CDR1 SGHVS, CDR2 FNYEAQ. DNA for the CDR3: TGTGCCAGCAGCTTATATTCACCCGGTCATAATTCACCCCTCCACTTT. Translation: CASSLYSPGHNSPLHF.

The chain has TRBV7-9 and TRBJ1-1; D possibly corresponds to TRBD1 (5 bases). The CDR3 sequence is 13 residues long. Trimming shortened V by 6 bases and J by 5 bases, and 13 bases separated the two germline ends. CDR1 SEHNR and CDR2 FQNEAQ come from the germline V gene (reference sequence). DNA of the CDR3: TGTGCCAGCAGACCAGGGTCCCGGACTGAAGCTTTCTTT. Encoded protein: CASRPGSRTEAFF. Full variable domain (outside the CDR3, taken from reference TRBV7-9 and TRBJ1-1): DTGVSQNPRHKITKRGQNVTFRCDPISEHNRLYWYRQTLGQGPEFLTYFQNEAQLEKSRLLSDRFSAERPKGSFSTLEIQRTEQGDSAMYLCASRPGSRTEAFFGQGTRLTVV.

V gene TRBV29-1 combines with J gene TRBJ2-5; D may match TRBD1 or TRBD2 (5 bases each). This CDR3 is built from 14 residues. Trimming cost V 2 bases and J 2 bases, with 12 bases left between them. Germline V gene data show CDR1 as SQVTM and CDR2 as ANQGSEA. CDR3 sequence reads: CSVESHWGQETQYF. Here the CDR3 DNA reads TGCAGCGTTGAATCCCACTGGGGGCAAGAGACCCAGTACTTC.

The rearrangement links TRBV12-3 or TRBV12-4 to TRBJ2-2; possibly TRBD2 for D (6 bases). With 2 bases removed from V and 6 bases from J, the gap between germline ends came to 16 bases. The length of the CDR3 is 16 residues. CDR3 in amino acids: CASSLLVTSRPGELFF. The CDR3, as DNA: TGTGCCAGCAGTTTACTAGTTACTAGCAGGCCCGGGGAGCTGTTTTTT.

This sequence joins TRBV28 and TRBJ1-2, with 10 bases aligning to TRBD1. V gave up 6 bases and J gave up 7 bases; unmatched junction bases: 5. CDR1 is MDHEN and CDR2 is SYDVKM in the germline V gene. CDR3 length: 13 amino acids. CDR3 residues: CASSRQGATGYTF. In DNA, the CDR3 is TGTGCCAGCAGCAGACAGGGGGCAACTGGCTACACCTTC.

The chain links TRBV27 to TRBJ1-1; no firm D call. Germline CDR1 and CDR2: MNHEY and SMNVEV (reference sequence). The CDR3 runs to 11 residues. V was cut by 6 bases and J by 10 bases, with 12 bases left in between. This CDR3 is CASREYGRAFF. DNA for the CDR3: TGTGCCAGCAGGGAGTACGGCAGAGCTTTCTTT.

At least ten counts were recorded for this clonotype. This chain joins TRBV7-9 and TRBJ2-1, with unresolved D. Trimming cost V 1 base and J 9 bases, with 7 bases left between them. The CDR3 loop spans 12 amino acids. CDR1 SEHNR and CDR2 FQNEAQ come from the germline V gene (reference sequence). The chain's CDR3 is CASSLERGEQFF. CDR3 sequence (DNA): TGTGCCAGCAGCTTAGAGCGTGGTGAGCAGTTCTTC.

This clonotype has just a few counts. The genes are TRBV11-2 and TRBJ2-5; D gene uncertain. V dropped 1 base and J dropped 5 bases, with 14 bases sitting between them. CDR3 length equals 15 residues. Germline V gene lookup returns CDR1 SGHAT and CDR2 FQNNGV. CDR3 amino acids: CASSLGPTARETQYF. CDR3 bases: TGTGCCAGCAGCTTAGGCCCTACCGCGCGCGAGACCCAGTACTTC.

V gene TRBV6-6 combines with J gene TRBJ2-1; TRBD1 matches 8 bases. The V gene's germline CDR1 is MNHNY and CDR2 SVGAGI (reference sequence). The V segment lost 4 bases and the J segment 6 bases; nucleotides outside the gene matches: 5. The CDR3 has 14 residues. The chain's CDR3 is CASSSLDRANEQFF. DNA for the CDR3: TGTGCCAGCAGTTCCTTGGACAGGGCCAATGAGCAGTTCTTC.

This chain uses TRBV27 with TRBJ2-5; TRBD2 aligns across 8 bases. Per germline, CDR1 MNHEY and CDR2 SMNVEV (reference sequence). Trimming took 10 bases from V and 5 from J; bases not matched to a gene: 15. There are 15 residues in the CDR3. The CDR3 nucleotides are TGTGCCACCCGGGGGGGGATTCACCAAGGCGAGACCCAGTACTTC. This codes for CATRGGIHQGETQYF.

This chain joins TRBV10-1 and TRBJ2-3; unclear D gene. Germline V gene lookup returns CDR1 WNHNN and CDR2 SYGVQD (reference sequence). The V end lost 2 bases, the J end lost 0 bases, and 9 bases lay between the germline ends. The CDR3 contains 15 residues. For the CDR3, the DNA is TGCGCCAGCAGTGAGACCCGACTCAGCACAGATACGCAGTATTTT. Its translation: CASSETRLSTDTQYF.

This clonotype was detected ten times or more. The chain links TRBV7-2 to TRBJ1-2, with D tentatively TRBD1 (5 bases). From germline, CDR1 is SGHTA and CDR2 FQGNSA. Trimming removed 4 bases from V and 4 bases from J, with 13 bases in between. The CDR3 extends over 14 amino acids. CDR3 sequence reads: CASSWRGGGYGYTF. In DNA form, the CDR3 reads TGTGCCAGCAGCTGGCGGGGGGGTGGCTATGGCTACACCTTC.

This clonotype turned up a few times. The chain employs TRBV9 and TRBJ2-1; D could derive from TRBD1 or TRBD2 (5 bases each). The CDR3 length is 15 residues. Germline V CDR1 and CDR2: SGDLS, YYNGEE. Trimming removed 6 bases from V and 5 bases from J, with 18 bases in between. This CDR3 reads CASTRGAGPDNEQFF. CDR3 coding DNA: TGTGCCAGCACACGAGGGGCAGGGCCTGACAATGAGCAGTTCTTC.

A few counts support this clonotype. V is TRBV6-1 and J is TRBJ1-4, with TRBD1 matching over 8 bases. CDR3 length: 14 residues. The trim removed 7 bases at V and 3 bases at J, leaving 4 bases unmatched. CDR1 MNHNS and CDR2 SASEGT come from the germline V gene. This chain's CDR3 is CASNDRGANEKLFF. CDR3 sequence (DNA): TGTGCCAGCAATGACAGGGGAGCTAATGAAAAACTGTTTTTT.

This chain uses TRBV7-8 with TRBJ2-3, with 7 bases matching TRBD2. The CDR3 spans 16 residues. The V and J ends lost 5 bases and 2 bases, in that order; junction bases with no gene match: 10. Germline CDR1 and CDR2: SGHVS and FQNEAQ. CDR3 bases: TGTGCCAGCAGCACACGTGGGGGGGGGAACACAGATACGCAGTATTTT. Its translation: CASSTRGGGNTDTQYF.

This clonotype was picked up a small number of times. The J gene is TRBJ1-1, the V gene TRBV6-1; 7 nucleotides align to TRBD1. Unmatched junction bases numbered 7, after V lost 6 bases and J lost 3 bases. The CDR3 is 14 amino acids. Germline loops: CDR1 MNHNS, CDR2 SASEGT. CDR3 protein: CASSVTGLDTEAFF. The DNA for the CDR3 is TGTGCCAGCAGCGTGACAGGGCTAGACACTGAAGCTTTCTTT.

Many counts were recorded for this clonotype. CDR3 loop: CASRGWGSGNTIYF. The DNA of the CDR3 is TGTGCCAGCAGAGGGTGGGGTTCTGGAAACACCATATATTTT. The chain is built from TRBV28 and TRBJ1-3; D unclear. Trimming removed 6 bases at V and 1 base at J, with 10 bases between. The CDR3 length is 14 residues. CDR1 and CDR2 (germline): MDHEN, SYDVKM.

This clonotype came up once. This chain uses TRBV6-8 with TRBJ2-2, with no clear D. V was trimmed by 6 bases and J by 10 bases, leaving 9 bases between them. The CDR3 totals 11 residues. CDR1 MNHGY and CDR2 SAAAGT come from the germline V gene. In DNA form, the CDR3 reads TGTGCCAGCAGGAACCCCGTGGAGCTGTTTTTT. This translates into CASRNPVELFF.

The chain employs TRBV5-4 and TRBJ2-1; 10 nucleotides match TRBD1. The CDR3 has 17 residues. V shed 4 bases, J shed 7 bases, and the junction held 14 bases outside the gene matches. Looked up from germline, CDR1 is SGHNT and CDR2 is YYREEE (reference sequence). For the CDR3, the DNA is TGTGCCAGCAGCCAAAAACTCCCGGGACAGGGGTTGAATGAGCAGTTCTTC. Encoded protein: CASSQKLPGQGLNEQFF.

This chain joins TRBV28 and TRBJ2-7, with TRBD1 matching 8 bases. J lost 5 bases, V lost 2 bases, and 14 bases had no gene match. The CDR3 has 17 residues. Per germline, CDR1 MDHEN and CDR2 SYDVKM. CDR3 loop: CASSLPQPRGRFHEQYF. The CDR3 nucleotides read TGTGCCAGCAGTTTACCCCAGCCCAGGGGGCGTTTCCACGAGCAGTACTTC.